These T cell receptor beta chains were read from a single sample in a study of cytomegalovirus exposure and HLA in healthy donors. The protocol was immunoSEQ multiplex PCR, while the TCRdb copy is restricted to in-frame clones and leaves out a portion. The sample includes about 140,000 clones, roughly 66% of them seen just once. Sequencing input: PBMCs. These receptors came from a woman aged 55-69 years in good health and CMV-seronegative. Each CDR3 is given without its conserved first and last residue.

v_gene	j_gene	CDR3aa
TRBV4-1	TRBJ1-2	ASSYSGTGPTYGYT
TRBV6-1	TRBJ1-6	ASATANSPLH
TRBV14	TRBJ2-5	ASSQRSGRQETQY
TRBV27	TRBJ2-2	ASSARQAMNTGELF
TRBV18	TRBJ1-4	ASSRTGRNEKLF
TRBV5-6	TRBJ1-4	ASSKDRGTNEKLF
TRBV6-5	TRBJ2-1	ASRVLNEQF
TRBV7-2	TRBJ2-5	ASSLAAQLQETQY
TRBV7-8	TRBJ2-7	ASSSTSAGAGYEQY
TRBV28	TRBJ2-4	ASSPQGASDIQY
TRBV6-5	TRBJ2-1	ASSYLAGGRYNEQF
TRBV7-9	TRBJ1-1	ASSLGQLRVENTEAF
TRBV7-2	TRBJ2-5	ASSLTGTSGQITQY
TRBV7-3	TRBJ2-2	ASSSGFGGELF
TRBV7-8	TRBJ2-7	ASRLNRDNAYEQY
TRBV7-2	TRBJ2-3	ASSSPRTDTQY
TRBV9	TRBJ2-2	ASSPPGTGELF
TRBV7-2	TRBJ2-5	ASSPFSGRGETQY
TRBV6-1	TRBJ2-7	ASRVSGGGTYEQY
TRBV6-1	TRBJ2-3	ASSETGGAWDTQY
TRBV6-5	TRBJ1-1	ASREGGARSTEAF
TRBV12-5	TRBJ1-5	ASGLVSSNQPQH
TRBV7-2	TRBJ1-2	ASSSGLYGYT
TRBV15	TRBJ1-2	ATSRVREGLGGYT
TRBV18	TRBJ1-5	ASSQGQGQGGQPQH
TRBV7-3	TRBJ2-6	ASSLWSPLLAHSGANVLT
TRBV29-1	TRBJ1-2	SVDGRQGDGYT
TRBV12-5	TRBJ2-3	ASGNRVGTQY
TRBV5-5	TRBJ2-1	ASSGAGLAGYNEQF
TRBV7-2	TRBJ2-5	ASSLIGGGLVQETQY
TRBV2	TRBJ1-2	ASSENINYGYT
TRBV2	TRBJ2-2	ASHQGAYAGELF
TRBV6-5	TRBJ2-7	ASSRAGAYEQY